Below are 29 T cell receptor delta chains sequenced from a single sample in a study of Vδ1+ human thymocytes. The study's findings and limits: Highly polyclonal TRG and TRD repertoires with Gaussian CDR3 length distributions appeared in thymus.

Extracted RNA was reverse transcribed into cDNA. CDR3 amplicons came from multiplex PCR with pooled V-gene forward and constant-region reverse primers. TCRdb reapplied CATT to the multiplex PCR reads. The table includes over 20,000 delta-chain clones, 8% to 10% detected once. Their recognized antigens are unknown. Sequenced: Vdelta1+ gamma-delta thymocytes from the thymus. The subset is: FACS-sorted CD3+ TCRalphabeta- TCRVdelta1+ TCRVdelta2- thymocytes. The receptor source for this set is a child under three years old who had congenital heart surgery.

This clone has just a few counts. The chain joins TRDV1 to TRDJ2; 9 bases align to TRDD2. J was trimmed by 0 bases and V by 9 bases; bases with no gene match: 14. Germline V gives CDR1 TSWWSYY, CDR2 QGS. This CDR3 is 18 amino acids long. Here the CDR3 DNA reads TGTGCTCTCGGCCTTCCTACGAGGGATACCGCTTTGACAGCACAACTCTTCTTT. This encodes CALGLPTRDTALTAQLFF.

This clone was counted between two and nine times. The rearrangement links TRDV1 to TRDJ1; tentatively, D is TRDD3 (10 bases). The CDR3 runs 22 residues. V was pared by 2 bases and J by 0 bases, with 31 bases between. Germline CDR1 reads TSWWSYY; CDR2 reads QGS. CDR3 residues: CALGEEAFLRGIRVFYTDKLIF. The CDR3 coding sequence is TGTGCTCTTGGGGAAGAAGCCTTCCTACGGGGGATACGGGTCTTTTACACCGATAAACTCATCTTT.

This clone appeared a few times. This chain connects TRDV1 to TRDJ1; possible D gene TRDD3, 5 bases. In germline, CDR1 is TSWWSYY, CDR2 QGS. With 4 bases removed from V and 0 bases from J, the gap between germline ends came to 21 bases. This CDR3 is 18 amino acids long. The CDR3 bases are TGTGCTCTTGGGGCCGCTTTCTGGGCCCCCTTTGACACCGATAAACTCATCTTT. Translating it yields CALGAAFWAPFDTDKLIF.

V usage is TRDV1 and J usage is TRDJ1; 13 nucleotides agree with TRDD3. Losses at the gene ends were 3 bases for V and 4 bases for J; bases not matched to a gene: 11. There are 18 residues in the CDR3. Germline CDR1 reads TSWWSYY; CDR2 reads QGS. The CDR3 loop is CALGEAYTGGYAGDKLIF. The CDR3 DNA reads as TGTGCTCTTGGGGAGGCCTATACTGGGGGATACGCTGGCGATAAACTCATCTTT.

This clone occurred a few times. V and J are TRDV1 and TRDJ1; 12 bases are a match to TRDD3. The CDR3 sequence is 20 residues long. Germline assignment: CDR1 TSWWSYY and CDR2 QGS. The V segment lost 0 bases and the J segment 2 bases; nucleotides outside the gene matches: 13. For the CDR3, the DNA is TGTGCTCTTGGGGAACTAGTGGACTGGGGGATACACGTATCGACCGATAAACTCATCTTT. Protein: CALGELVDWGIHVSTDKLIF.

The chain combines TRDV2 with TRDJ3; 7 nucleotides line up with TRDD3. Matching the DNA to germline supplied the J gene, which TCRdb does not give. The CDR3 is made up of 18 amino acids. Trimming cost V 3 bases and J 1 base; bases outside gene matches: 8. Germline values: CDR1 GEAIGNYY, CDR2 EKD. The CDR3 is CACDAEGDYSWDTRQMFF. The CDR3 DNA reads TGTGCCTGTGACGCCGAGGGGGATTATTCCTGGGACACCCGACAGATGTTTTTC.

The chain combines TRDV1 with TRDJ1, with D uncertain. CDR1 TSWWSYY and CDR2 QGS come from the germline V gene. This CDR3 is 16 amino acids long. Trimming took off 5 bases at V and 0 bases at J, with 16 bases between the two ends. CDR3: CALGPRWLVYTDKLIF. The CDR3 nucleotides read TGTGCTCTTGGGCCACGATGGCTCGTGTACACCGATAAACTCATCTTT.

The genes are TRDV1 and TRDJ1, with D maybe TRDD2 (6 bases). V lost 2 bases and J 0 bases, leaving 16 bases between the germline ends. The V gene's germline CDR1 is TSWWSYY and CDR2 QGS. The CDR3 runs to 17 residues. This CDR3 reads CALGERGSYKYTDKLIF. DNA for the CDR3: TGTGCTCTTGGGGAAAGGGGCTCCTACAAGTACACCGATAAACTCATCTTT.

This clone was picked up a small number of times. Distinct nucleotide sequences in the sample also encode this CDR3. The chain is built from TRDV1 and TRDJ1; D remains ambiguous. V dropped 5 bases and J dropped 0 bases, with 7 bases sitting between them. The CDR3 has 13 amino acids. Germline CDR1 and CDR2: TSWWSYY and QGS. Here the CDR3 reads CALGPSYTDKLIF. The DNA of the CDR3 is TGTGCTCTTGGGCCCTCGTACACCGATAAACTCATCTTT.

The chain has TRDV1 and TRDJ1; TRDD3 agrees at 10 bases. The J gene, missing from TCRdb, was assigned here through DNA to germline matching. The germline V gene encodes CDR1 TSWWSYY and CDR2 QGS. V shed 3 bases and J 0 bases; nucleotides not matched to a gene: 16. The CDR3 sequence is 20 residues long. CDR3 nucleotides: TGTGCTCTTGGGGAGGGGCGGGACCCCAGTGGGGGATACTACACCGATAAACTCATCTTT. Residues: CALGEGRDPSGGYYTDKLIF.

The genes are TRDV1 and TRDJ1; a possible D gene is TRDD3 (7 bases). The CDR3 sequence is 17 residues long. The V and J ends lost 2 bases and 11 bases respectively, with 27 bases between them. In germline, CDR1 is TSWWSYY, CDR2 QGS. Here the CDR3 reads CALGERSPTWGYYRLIF. CDR3 nucleotides: TGTGCTCTTGGGGAAAGATCTCCTACGTGGGGATATTATAGGCTCATCTTT.

This clone turned up a few times. The rearrangement links TRDV1 to TRDJ1, with 11 bases matching TRDD3. Germline values: CDR1 TSWWSYY, CDR2 QGS. V shed 5 bases and J 1 base; nucleotides not matched to a gene: 9. This CDR3 comprises 17 residues. CDR3 residues: CALGPNGGYGFTDKLIF. The CDR3 DNA reads TGTGCTCTTGGGCCGAATGGGGGATACGGGTTCACCGATAAACTCATCTTT.

This clone was counted between two and nine times. The same CDR3 also results from other DNA sequences found in this sample. The chain joins TRDV1 to TRDJ1; 10 bases match TRDD3. The CDR3 runs to 16 residues. Germline V lookup: CDR1 TSWWSYY, CDR2 QGS. Trimming at V came to 1 base and at J to 0 bases, leaving 2 bases not matched to a gene. The CDR3 spells CALGEHGGYYTDKLIF. CDR3 nucleotides: TGTGCTCTTGGGGAACATGGGGGATACTACACCGATAAACTCATCTTT.

Relative to its sample, this clone is medium-sized. The chain couples TRDV2 to TRDJ1, with TRDD3 identical over 10 bases. The CDR3 covers 16 residues. Trimming took 3 bases from V and 0 from J; bases not matched to a gene: 6. CDR1 is GEAIGNYY, CDR2 EKD, per germline. Written as DNA, the CDR3 is TGTGCCTGTGACCCACTACTGGGGGATGACACCGATAAACTCATCTTT. This sequence encodes CACDPLLGDDTDKLIF.

The table lists this clone with a few counts. The chain couples TRDV1 to TRDJ1; D might be TRDD2 (6 bases). V lost 0 bases to trimming and J lost 0 bases, with 23 bases between them. The CDR3 is 20 residues long. Germline V CDR1 and CDR2: TSWWSYY, QGS. The CDR3 protein is CALGELSYSYTEKYTDKLIF. The CDR3, as DNA: TGTGCTCTTGGGGAACTATCCTACTCCTATACTGAAAAATACACCGATAAACTCATCTTT.

The genes are TRDV1 and TRDJ1; 8 nucleotides match TRDD3. V lost 1 base, J lost 0 bases, and 13 bases stayed unmatched. This CDR3 has 19 residues. Germline values: CDR1 TSWWSYY, CDR2 QGS. This CDR3 is CALGERSAHWGENTDKLIF. DNA for the CDR3: TGTGCTCTTGGGGAACGTTCGGCTCACTGGGGGGAGAACACCGATAAACTCATCTTT.

V and J are TRDV1 and TRDJ1; D is possibly TRDD2 (6 bases). Trimming shortened V by 4 bases and J by 9 bases, and 21 bases separated the two germline ends. Germline V gene data show CDR1 as TSWWSYY and CDR2 as QGS. CDR3 size: 15 residues. CDR3 in amino acids: CALGGPTVRSYELIF. The CDR3 DNA sequence: TGTGCTCTTGGGGGTCCTACCGTACGGTCTTACGAACTCATCTTT.

The chain carries TRDV1 and TRDJ1; 12 bases agree with TRDD3. The junction had 9 bases not matched to a gene; V was cut back by 4 bases and J by 9 bases. The CDR3 covers 15 residues. Germline lookup yields CDR1 TSWWSYY and CDR2 QGS. CDR3 amino acids: CALGGGSLGDTELIF. DNA of the CDR3: TGTGCTCTTGGGGGCGGGAGTCTGGGGGATACGGAACTCATCTTT.

The chain employs TRDV1 and TRDJ1; the D gene is possibly TRDD3 (5 bases). Germline CDR1 and CDR2: TSWWSYY and QGS. Trimming pared 1 base from V and 0 bases from J, leaving 30 bases between. The CDR3 consists of 22 residues. CDR3 region: CALGEQRRGYGGYLPYTDKLIF. CDR3 DNA: TGTGCTCTTGGGGAACAGCGTCGCGGCTACGGAGGATATCTACCGTACACCGATAAACTCATCTTT.

The chain carries TRDV1 and TRDJ2; the match to TRDD3 covers 8 bases. Matching the DNA to germline supplied the J gene, which TCRdb does not give. J was trimmed by 0 bases and V by 4 bases; bases with no gene match: 31. The CDR3 totals 25 residues. CDR1 and CDR2 (germline): TSWWSYY, QGS. The CDR3 DNA follows: TGTGCTCTTGGGGTAAAAATCCCCTTGGAGGTATCTGGTGGGGGATCCACCTCTTTGACAGCACAACTCTTCTTT. Its protein is CALGVKIPLEVSGGGSTSLTAQLFF.

The genes are TRDV1 and TRDJ1; D gene ambiguous. Trimming shortened V by 0 bases and J by 2 bases, and 22 bases separated the two germline ends. The CDR3 loop spans 19 amino acids. Germline assignment: CDR1 TSWWSYY and CDR2 QGS. DNA of the CDR3: TGTGCTCTTGGGGAACTTAAGCTCCCCGCTGATTCTTGGACCGATAAACTCATCTTT. Translating gives CALGELKLPADSWTDKLIF.

With respect to this clone: Other DNA sequences in the sample encode the same CDR3. This chain connects TRDV1 to TRDJ1; weak D call: TRDD3 (6 bases). The V and J ends lost 2 bases and 0 bases respectively, with 31 bases between them. The CDR3 has 22 residues. The germline gives CDR1 TSWWSYY, CDR2 QGS. CDR3 DNA sequence: TGTGCTCTTGGGGAATTTACCCTCCCCCCCTGGGGCTGGGGACCGTACACCGATAAACTCATCTTT. The encoded protein is CALGEFTLPPWGWGPYTDKLIF.

This clone has a handful of counts. The chain has TRDV1 and TRDJ1, with TRDD3 matching 7 bases. This CDR3 is 19 amino acids long. After removal of 2 bases from V and 0 bases from J, the junction contained 15 bases not matched to a gene. From germline, CDR1 is TSWWSYY and CDR2 QGS. This CDR3 reads CALGESGYCTGAHTDKLIF. The CDR3 DNA follows: TGTGCTCTTGGGGAAAGCGGTTACTGTACTGGGGCCCACACCGATAAACTCATCTTT.

This clone was seen only a few times. The chain carries TRDV1 and TRDJ1; either TRDD2 or TRDD3 may supply D (6 bases each). The germline gives CDR1 TSWWSYY, CDR2 QGS. This CDR3 region has 22 residues. Trimming removed 0 bases at V and 1 base at J, with 30 bases between. CDR3 sequence: CALGELPPPPTRTGLFTDKLIF. In DNA, the CDR3 is TGTGCTCTTGGGGAACTTCCCCCCCCTCCTACCCGTACTGGGCTTTTCACCGATAAACTCATCTTT.

This chain joins TRDV1 and TRDJ1; 11 nucleotides line up with TRDD3. CDR3 length: 17 amino acids. Germline trimming cut 5 bases from V and 7 bases from J; bases unmatched to any gene: 15. Germline assignment: CDR1 TSWWSYY and CDR2 QGS. CDR3 sequence reads: CALGPRGYWGIEPKLIF. The CDR3 nucleotides read TGTGCTCTTGGGCCACGGGGGTACTGGGGGATAGAACCTAAACTCATCTTT.

The sample holds a few counts of this clone. The genes are TRDV1 and TRDJ1, with TRDD2 matching over 7 bases. Germline values: CDR1 TSWWSYY, CDR2 QGS. The CDR3 is 18 amino acids. V lost 3 bases, J lost 8 bases, and 21 bases stayed unmatched. CDR3 nucleotide sequence: TGTGCTCTTGGGGAGGCTCCCTTCCTCCGACGTTTTTTCTGGAAACTCATCTTT. It encodes CALGEAPFLRRFFWKLIF.

There are a few counts of this clone. The chain combines TRDV1 with TRDJ1; 9 nucleotides match TRDD3. The CDR3 sequence is 17 residues long. The germline gives CDR1 TSWWSYY, CDR2 QGS. With 5 bases clipped from V and 0 bases from J, the junction kept 10 bases outside the gene matches. The CDR3 DNA follows: TGTGCTCTTGGGACACAATTAAACTGGGGGAACACCGATAAACTCATCTTT. Translating gives CALGTQLNWGNTDKLIF.

This chain links TRDV1 with TRDJ1; the D gene is possibly TRDD3 (6 bases). Germline loops: CDR1 TSWWSYY, CDR2 QGS. This CDR3 contains 21 residues. V was clipped by 0 bases and J by 2 bases, with 28 bases between them. CDR3 sequence reads: CALGELFASGGLIPPTDKLIF. The CDR3, as DNA: TGTGCTCTTGGGGAACTGTTCGCAAGTGGGGGTTTGATACCCCCTACCGATAAACTCATCTTT.

The chain recombines TRDV1 with TRDJ1, with D possibly being TRDD2 or TRDD3 (5 bases each). Trimming shortened V by 5 bases and J by 0 bases, and 13 bases separated the two germline ends. This CDR3 region has 15 residues. The germline V gene has CDR1 TSWWSYY and CDR2 QGS. CDR3 DNA: TGTGCTCTTGGGAACTTCCGGGATTACACCGATAAACTCATCTTT. It codes for CALGNFRDYTDKLIF.